The subject of this entry is one T cell receptor beta chain. Its antigen is still unknown. Base qualities are not at hand, and no much larger clone is one base apart. These data originate in a study of blood T cell repertoires in COVID-19 (dated by TCRdb to 2020 to 2021). Background on the whole study: The collaborator samples originated in the United States, Italy and Spain and spanned the acute and convalescent phases of COVID-19. Samples were obtained from the ongoing ImmuneRACE study (first 160 participants) and from about 1,300 subjects provided by 6 global collaborators. The dataset comprised deeply sampled blood TCRbeta repertoires from subjects exposed to, actively infected with, or recovered from COVID-19. Nearly every sample came with metadata listing a de-identified subject ID, COVID-19 status, age in years and sex. The repertoires were released in a freely available public database meant as a resource for research on the immune response to SARS-CoV-2. Where available, HLA class I and class II types were taken from metadata supplied by the sample provider and were not determined by assay-based typing. The material from the prospective study consisted of cDNA or gDNA derived from T cells, B-cell-depleted T cells, or PBMCs.

The germline V gene (reference sequence) supplies CDR1 GTSNPN and CDR2 SVGIG. Trimming accounts for 3 bases at V and 4 bases at J, while the number of junction bases matched to no gene is 2. Taken from cysteine to phenylalanine, the CDR3 has 12 residues. Of the read, only the CDR3 DNA is kept; its 36 bases are in frame from base 1. A second Seattle source provided samples from volunteer blood donors who had recovered from COVID-19. Collaborating institutions collected whole blood in K2EDTA tubes following their own protocols. Collaborator samples were shipped for TCRbeta analysis as frozen whole blood, isolated PBMCs, or DNA extracted from either sample type. The immunoSEQ Assay, a bias-controlled multiplex PCR, was used to amplify TCRbeta CDR3 regions from genomic DNA. The original methods were these. Nucleated cell counts per sample were estimated from amplification of reference gene primers within the assay. To quantify the absolute abundance of each unique TCRbeta CDR3 rearrangement, sequence reads were collapsed and filtered. For each sample, productive Simpson clonality was calculated by taking the square root of Simpson's diversity index across productive rearrangements. TCRdb took this table from immuneACCESS and kept in-frame rearrangements with V and J called. Such tables lack part of the clones; where checked against another copy, unresolved V genes explain under half of the gap, and the rest is unexplained. That table gives V, J and clone size, and the DNA gave D and trimming. The sample table records more than 250,000 clones; about 90% of these occur just once. The ten largest make up under 6.5% of the sample.

Study-wide findings and limitations: The quantity of clinical and demographic metadata differed by source and by participant and was supplied without curation.

The TCR was taken from a man aged 18-30 years who had recovered from COVID-19. The chain is made from TRBV30 and TRBJ1-1; the central 7 bases match TRBD1. The sequencing input was peripheral blood. The bases are TGTGCCTGGAGCGACAGGGCCACTGAAGCTTTCTTT. Its protein is CAWSDRATEAFF.